One sample yielded the 16 T cell receptor beta chains listed below, sequenced in a study of blood T cell repertoires in COVID-19. The table came from immunoSEQ multiplex PCR; TCRdb's copy has only in-frame clones and leaves some out. Of over 350,000 clones listed, about nine tenths are singletons. Sequencing was done on a sample of peripheral blood. These receptors all come from a woman aged 30 to 39 with active or convalescent COVID-19.

V gene TRBV3-1 (or the pseudogene TRBV3-2) combines with J gene TRBJ1-2; D unclear. The CDR3 totals 15 residues. Trimming cost V 1 base and J 6 bases, with 15 bases left between them. Germline V CDR1 and CDR2: LGHDT, YNNKEL (reference sequence). Written as DNA, the CDR3 is TGTGCCAGCAGCCAAGCTTCAAGGCCCGGGGATGGCTACACCTTC. It specifies CASSQASRPGDGYTF.

V and J are TRBV19 and TRBJ2-1, with TRBD2 matching 11 bases. Germline V lookup: CDR1 LNHDA, CDR2 SQIVND (reference sequence). The length of the CDR3 is 19 residues. The ends lost 3 bases at V and 3 bases at J; junction bases unmatched: 13. This chain's CDR3 is CASSIRPLGLAGGYNEQFF. The CDR3 DNA is TGTGCCAGTAGTATTAGGCCGTTAGGTCTAGCGGGGGGCTACAATGAGCAGTTCTTC.

The V and J genes are TRBV28 and TRBJ1-4; 9 nucleotides match TRBD1. Germline assignment: CDR1 MDHEN and CDR2 SYDVKM. V lost 6 bases and J lost 4; bases outside the gene matches: 15. This CDR3 has 18 residues. The CDR3 coding sequence is TGTGCCAGCAGACCTCACACAGGGGGCGATAGGCGTAATGAAAAACTGTTTTTT. It specifies CASRPHTGGDRRNEKLFF.

V usage is TRBV6-2 or TRBV6-3 and J usage is TRBJ1-2, with 11 bases lining up with TRBD1. This CDR3 has 14 residues. The germline gives CDR1 MNHEY, CDR2 SVGEGT. V lost 4 bases and J lost 8; bases outside the gene matches: 6. CDR3 loop: CASSSGQGAEGYTF. CDR3 DNA sequence: TGTGCCAGCAGTTCCGGACAGGGGGCGGAAGGCTACACCTTC.

There are a few counts of this clone. The chain combines TRBV6-5 with TRBJ1-1; D remains ambiguous. This CDR3 has 15 amino acids. Trimming removed 6 bases from V and 4 bases from J, with 18 bases in between. Germline V gene data show CDR1 as MNHEY and CDR2 as SVGAGI. The CDR3 coding sequence is TGTGCCAGCAGCAGGCGTGGGTCCCCGGCCACTGAAGCTTTCTTT. Amino acid sequence: CASSRRGSPATEAFF.

V usage is TRBV19 and J usage is TRBJ1-5; a weak D match, TRBD1 (6 bases). Germline V gene lookup returns CDR1 LNHDA and CDR2 SQIVND (reference sequence). Trimming removed 3 bases at V and 0 bases at J, with 21 bases between. The CDR3 spans 19 residues. The CDR3 sequence is CASSIRAGAGSYSNQPQHF. The DNA of the CDR3 is TGTGCCAGTAGTATTCGGGCAGGGGCCGGATCTTATAGCAATCAGCCCCAGCATTTT.

The V call is TRBV15, the J call TRBJ2-7, with D possibly TRBD1 on 6 matching bases. This CDR3 contains 16 residues. CDR1 LNHNV and CDR2 YYDKDF come from the germline V gene (reference sequence). The germline V and J ends were trimmed by 7 bases and 5 bases, with 24 bases remaining between them. CDR3 amino acids: CATKARGLLTVNEQYF. CDR3 in DNA: TGTGCCACCAAGGCTAGGGGGTTACTTACGGTAAACGAGCAGTACTTC.

The J gene is TRBJ1-3, the V gene TRBV4-1; D perhaps matches TRBD1 (5 bases). V was shortened by 1 base and J by 0 bases, with 7 bases between the two germline ends. The CDR3 spans 15 residues. Germline assignment: CDR1 MGHRA and CDR2 YSYEKL. This chain's CDR3 is CASSQAGVSGNTIYF. CDR3 DNA sequence: TGCGCCAGCAGCCAAGCGGGGGTCTCTGGAAACACCATATATTTT.

This clone was counted between two and nine times. The V gene is TRBV10-1, the J gene TRBJ1-6; D is possibly TRBD1 (6 bases). The V gene lost 6 bases and the J gene lost 10 bases, with 19 bases spanning the gap. Germline V gene lookup returns CDR1 WNHNN and CDR2 SYGVQD (reference sequence). CDR3 length equals 15 residues. CDR3 residues: CASSARDIGKSPLHF. Here the CDR3 DNA reads TGCGCCAGCAGCGCTAGGGACATTGGAAAGTCACCCCTCCACTTT.

DNA of the CDR3: TGTGCCAGCAGAGAACAGGGGCGGACTGAAGCTTTCTTT. This encodes CASREQGRTEAFF. The chain links TRBV9 to TRBJ1-1, with TRBD1 identical over 7 bases. V lost 5 bases, J lost 5 bases, and 6 bases stayed unmatched. Germline loops: CDR1 SGDLS, CDR2 YYNGEE. The CDR3 spans 13 residues.

V is TRBV3-1 (or the pseudogene TRBV3-2) and J is TRBJ1-3; 8 bases agree with TRBD1. Germline V gives CDR1 LGHDT, CDR2 YNNKEL (reference sequence). The CDR3 runs 20 residues. V lost 0 bases to trimming and J lost 0 bases; unmatched junction nucleotides: 13. CDR3 DNA sequence: TGTGCCAGCAGCCAAGATGGCGCAGGGGGCCCTAGTCTCTCTGGAAACACCATATATTTT. Amino acid sequence: CASSQDGAGGPSLSGNTIYF.

This chain joins TRBV27 and TRBJ2-5, with 7 bases fitting TRBD2. Germline trimming cut 5 bases from V and 5 bases from J; bases unmatched to any gene: 14. Germline CDR1 reads MNHEY; CDR2 reads SMNVEV (reference sequence). The CDR3 length is 16 residues. The CDR3 is CASSPRTSPLPETQYF. CDR3 nucleotides: TGTGCCAGCAGTCCCCGGACTAGTCCGCTGCCCGAGACCCAGTACTTC.

This sequence joins TRBV18 and TRBJ1-6; 9 bases are a match to TRBD1. In germline, CDR1 is KGHSH, CDR2 LQKENI. The J segment lost 7 bases and the V segment lost 5 bases, leaving 9 bases of the junction unmatched. The CDR3 contains 16 residues. CDR3 bases: TGTGCCAGCTCATTTGGGAGGACAGGGGAAAATTCACCCCTCCACTTT. The encoded protein is CASSFGRTGENSPLHF.

This chain uses TRBV27 with TRBJ2-2; TRBD1 matches 11 bases. Germline CDR1 is MNHEY and CDR2 is SMNVEV (reference sequence). The CDR3 is 16 residues long. V lost 5 bases, J lost 6 bases, and 8 bases stayed unmatched. CDR3 loop: CASSREDRGRAGELFF. Written as DNA, the CDR3 is TGTGCCAGCAGTCGAGAGGACAGGGGGCGAGCCGGGGAGCTGTTTTTT.

This clone has a handful of counts. The J gene is TRBJ2-3, the V gene TRBV29-1; perhaps TRBD2 as D (6 bases). In germline, CDR1 is SQVTM, CDR2 ANQGSEA. V was shortened by 3 bases and J by 5 bases, with 9 bases between the two germline ends. The CDR3 has 12 residues. The CDR3 DNA reads as TGCAGCGTTGACAGGAGGGGAGATACGCAGTATTTT. Amino acid sequence: CSVDRRGDTQYF.

This clone showed up just once. This chain joins TRBV4-1 and TRBJ1-2, with a tentative D call TRBD1 (5 bases). Germline loops: CDR1 MGHRA, CDR2 YSYEKL. Trimming took 3 bases from V and 0 from J, leaving 11 bases between them. This CDR3 has 15 amino acids. The DNA for the CDR3 is TGCGCCAGCAGCCAGCGGGACGGGTCTAACTATGGCTACACCTTC. It translates to CASSQRDGSNYGYTF.